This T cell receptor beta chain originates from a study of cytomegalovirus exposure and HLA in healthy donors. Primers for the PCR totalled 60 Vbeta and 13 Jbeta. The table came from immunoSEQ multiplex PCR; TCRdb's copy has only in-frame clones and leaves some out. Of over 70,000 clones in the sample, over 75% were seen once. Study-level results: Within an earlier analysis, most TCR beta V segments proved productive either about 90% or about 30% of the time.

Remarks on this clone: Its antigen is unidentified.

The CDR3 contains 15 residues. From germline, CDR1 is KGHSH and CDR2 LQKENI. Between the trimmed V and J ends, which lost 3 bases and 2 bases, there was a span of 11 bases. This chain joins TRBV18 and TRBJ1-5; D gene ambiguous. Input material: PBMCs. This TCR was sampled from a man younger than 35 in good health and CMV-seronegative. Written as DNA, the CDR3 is TGTGCCAGCTCACCGGAGGAGGGAGGCAATCAGCCCCAGCATTTT. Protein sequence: CASSPEEGGNQPQHF. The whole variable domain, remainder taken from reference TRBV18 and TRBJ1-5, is NAGVMQNPRHLVRRRGQEARLRCSPMKGHSHVYWYRQLPEEGLKFMVYLQKENIIDESGMPKERFSAEFPKEGPSILRIQQVVRGDSAAYFCASSPEEGGNQPQHFGDGTRLSIL.